The 24 T cell receptor beta chains given below trace back to one sample, sequenced in a study of regulatory T cells in long-lasting Graves disease. Regarding time point: persistent/refractory GD, antithyroid drugs over 5 years with positive TRAb. From PBMCs, RNA was extracted and then used to make the TCR library. Assembly of TCR beta libraries relied on iRepertoire HTBI primers together with Arm-PCR of CDR3 regions. Using its own MiXCR run on the multiplex PCR reads, TCRdb lists one record per CDR3 protein. The table shows roughly 400,000 distinct CDR3 sequences, with approximately 22% occurring only once. The source material was peripheral blood mononuclear cells (PBMCs), sampled when the disease was refractory, from a patient treated with antithyroid drugs. Every receptor here comes from a female donor with Graves disease.

The chain joins TRBV20-1 to TRBJ1-6; no firm D call. With 2 bases removed from V and 11 bases from J, the gap between germline ends came to 13 bases. Germline V gene data show CDR1 as DFQATT and CDR2 as SNEGSKA (reference sequence). CDR3 length: 13 amino acids. The CDR3 DNA sequence: TGCAGTGCTAGACCATCCTCTCTTCCACCCCTCCACTTT. Protein: CSARPSSLPPLHF.

V gene TRBV20-1 combines with J gene TRBJ2-4, with TRBD2 matching over 7 bases. The CDR3 loop spans 16 amino acids. Losses at the gene ends were 3 bases for V and 4 bases for J; bases not matched to a gene: 12. The germline V gene has CDR1 DFQATT and CDR2 SNEGSKA (reference sequence). CDR3 DNA: TGCAGTGCTAGTAGGACCCGGGCGGGAGCGAAAAACATTCAGTACTTC. This encodes CSASRTRAGAKNIQYF.

The table lists this clonotype with many counts. The chain links TRBV30 to TRBJ1-2; D is perhaps TRBD1 (6 bases). The CDR3 runs to 11 residues. V was clipped by 6 bases and J by 8 bases, with 13 bases between them. Germline V gives CDR1 GTSNPN, CDR2 SVGIG (reference sequence). The CDR3 spells CACQQGIGYTF. CDR3 sequence (DNA): TGTGCCTGCCAACAGGGAATAGGCTACACCTTC.

This clonotype occurred many times. V and J are TRBV20-1 and TRBJ1-6; D perhaps matches TRBD1 (6 bases). V lost 2 bases, J lost 7 bases, and 12 bases lay in between. Germline CDR1 and CDR2: DFQATT and SNEGSKA (reference sequence). The CDR3 is 14 residues long. The CDR3 loop is CSARRTGPNSPLHF. The CDR3 region has the DNA TGCAGTGCTAGACGAACAGGGCCAAATTCACCCCTCCACTTT.

V gene TRBV24-1 combines with J gene TRBJ2-2; D call uncertain. CDR3 length: 14 residues. CDR1 and CDR2 (germline): KGHDR, SFDVKD. Trimming cost V 5 bases and J 7 bases, with 13 bases left between them. CDR3 residues: CATSGLDGRGELFF. The DNA of the CDR3 is TGTGCCACCAGTGGTCTAGATGGGCGCGGGGAGCTGTTTTTT.

This clonotype showed up just a few times. The chain has TRBV25-1 and TRBJ2-2; the D is unclear. This CDR3 comprises 13 residues. CDR1 and CDR2 (germline): MGHDK, SYGVNS. The germline V and J ends were trimmed by 0 bases and 7 bases, with 6 bases remaining between them. The CDR3 DNA is TGTGCCAGCAGTGAATATGCGGACGGGGAGCTGTTTTTT. This sequence encodes CASSEYADGELFF.

This clonotype was recorded a few times. The genes are TRBV15 and TRBJ2-5, with 7 bases aligning to TRBD2. CDR3 length: 16 residues. V lost 0 bases, J lost 3 bases, and 7 bases stayed unmatched. Germline values: CDR1 LNHNV, CDR2 YYDKDF (reference sequence). This CDR3 is CATSRDFGGGEETQYF. CDR3 DNA: TGTGCCACCAGCAGAGATTTCGGCGGGGGAGAAGAGACCCAGTACTTC.

The rearrangement links TRBV19 to TRBJ2-3; 7 bases agree with TRBD2. Per the germline V gene, CDR1 is LNHDA and CDR2 is SQIVND (reference sequence). Trimming at V came to 1 base and at J to 1 base, leaving 2 bases not matched to a gene. This CDR3 region has 15 residues. CDR3: CASSIGLAGTDTQYF. Written as DNA, the CDR3 is TGTGCCAGTAGTATAGGTCTAGCGGGCACAGATACGCAGTATTTT.

V is TRBV9 and J is TRBJ2-7; 13 bases align to TRBD2. The CDR3 totals 15 residues. The junction had 4 bases not matched to a gene; V was cut back by 1 base and J by 6 bases. Germline V gene data show CDR1 as SGDLS and CDR2 as YYNGEE. The CDR3 sequence is CASSVSTSGRAEQYF. CDR3 sequence (DNA): TGTGCCAGCAGCGTATCTACTAGCGGGAGGGCCGAGCAGTACTTC. Full variable domain (missing parts from reference TRBV9 and TRBJ2-7): DSGVTQTPKHLITATGQRVTLRCSPRSGDLSVYWYQQSLDQGLQFLIQYYNGEERAKGNILERFSAQQFPDLHSELNLSSLELGDSALYFCASSVSTSGRAEQYFGPGTRLTVT.

The chain has TRBV6-1 and TRBJ1-5, with a tentative D call TRBD1 (6 bases). CDR3 size: 15 residues. Germline CDR1 reads MNHNS; CDR2 reads SASEGT. Trimming shortened V by 7 bases and J by 7 bases, and 20 bases separated the two germline ends. The CDR3 protein is CASINGGGDWQPQHF. DNA of the CDR3: TGTGCCAGCATCAATGGGGGGGGCGATTGGCAGCCCCAGCATTTT.

The sample holds one count of this clonotype. This chain uses TRBV20-1 with TRBJ2-5; D possibly uses TRBD1 or TRBD2 (6 bases each). Per germline, CDR1 DFQATT and CDR2 SNEGSKA (reference sequence). The CDR3 runs 15 residues. The ends were cut back, 0 bases at V and 5 bases at J, with 16 bases in the middle. The CDR3 reads CSARDDGRGLETQYF. CDR3 DNA: TGCAGTGCTAGAGATGACGGCAGGGGACTGGAGACCCAGTACTTC.

This clonotype was picked up many times. CDR3 DNA: TGTGCCAGCAGCTTAGCGCGTGTTGAGAACGAGCAGTACTTC. It encodes CASSLARVENEQYF. V and J are TRBV7-2 and TRBJ2-7; no clear D gene. V was cut by 0 bases and J by 5 bases, with 11 bases left in between. Germline V gene sequence: CDR1 SGHTA, CDR2 FQGNSA. This CDR3 is 14 amino acids long.

This clonotype was picked up many times. This chain joins TRBV6-1 and TRBJ2-5; D uncertain. This CDR3 contains 17 residues. The germline gives CDR1 MNHNS, CDR2 SASEGT. With 0 bases removed from V and 3 bases from J, the gap between germline ends came to 17 bases. DNA for the CDR3: TGTGCCAGCAGTGAAGCCTACGCCGGTGTGATTGAAGAGACCCAGTACTTC. Translation gives CASSEAYAGVIEETQYF.

The table lists this clonotype with many counts. The CDR3 region is CATEPSPGQPNYGYTF. CDR3 nucleotides: TGTGCCACCGAGCCTTCACCGGGACAGCCTAACTATGGCTACACCTTC. This chain joins TRBV28 and TRBJ1-2; TRBD1 agrees at 7 bases. V trimming: 10 bases; J trimming: 0 bases; junction bases outside the gene matches: 14. The CDR3 is 16 residues long. Germline V gives CDR1 MDHEN, CDR2 SYDVKM.

This clonotype was counted many times. The chain links TRBV6-5 to TRBJ2-5, with unresolved D. The germline V gene has CDR1 MNHEY and CDR2 SVGAGI. The V end lost 2 bases, the J end lost 1 base, and 5 bases lay between the germline ends. CDR3 size: 13 residues. In nucleotides, the CDR3 is TGTGCCAGCAGTTACAGGATCCAAGAGACCCAGTACTTC. Translation: CASSYRIQETQYF.

V and J are TRBV19 and TRBJ2-2; 9 nucleotides match TRBD1. V lost 10 bases, J lost 4 bases, and 10 bases stayed unmatched. Per germline, CDR1 LNHDA and CDR2 SQIVND (reference sequence). The CDR3 contains 15 residues. The DNA for the CDR3 is TGTGCCATTAGGTCCGGGACAGGGCCCACCGGGGAGCTGTTTTTT. It encodes CAIRSGTGPTGELFF.

This clonotype came up many times. This chain connects TRBV20-1 to TRBJ2-5, with TRBD2 as a possible D gene (7 bases). Germline V CDR1 and CDR2: DFQATT, SNEGSKA (reference sequence). This CDR3 contains 13 residues. V lost 1 base and J 4 bases, leaving 10 bases between the germline ends. The DNA for the CDR3 is TGCAGTGCTAGAGGGGGAGGGGGAGAGACCCAGTACTTC. Its protein product is CSARGGGGETQYF.

The chain recombines TRBV10-3 with TRBJ2-7; D is perhaps TRBD1 (6 bases). The CDR3 has 15 residues. Germline V CDR1 and CDR2: ENHRY, SYGVKD. The V gene lost 1 base and the J gene lost 6 bases, with 16 bases spanning the gap. CDR3: CAISEYPTGTTEQYF. DNA for the CDR3: TGTGCCATCAGTGAGTACCCGACAGGAACTACCGAGCAGTACTTC.

This clonotype was counted at least ten times. At one end, the junction sequence differs from germline, possibly due to a read error. The chain uses TRBV2 and TRBJ2-5; no firm D call. The CDR3 is 13 residues long. Germline loops: CDR1 SNHLY, CDR2 FYNNEI. The CDR3 spells CASIEPSQETQYF. The CDR3, as DNA: TGTGCCAGCATTGAACCTAGCCAAGAGACCCAGTACTTC.

The V gene is TRBV5-5, the J gene TRBJ2-7; D may be TRBD1 or TRBD2 (5 bases each). Deletions cut 4 bases from V and 0 bases from J, with 11 bases between. Germline V CDR1 and CDR2: SGHKS, YYEKEE (reference sequence). The CDR3 consists of 14 residues. CDR3 sequence reads: CASSEGTVSYEQYF. Here the CDR3 DNA reads TGTGCCAGCAGCGAAGGGACGGTCTCCTACGAGCAGTACTTC.

This clonotype came up many times. The V and J genes are TRBV30 and TRBJ2-2; D is unresolved. The CDR3 totals 13 residues. With 1 base removed from V and 7 bases from J, the gap between germline ends came to 10 bases. Germline assignment: CDR1 GTSNPN and CDR2 SVGIG (reference sequence). The CDR3 DNA follows: TGTGCCTGGAGTGCTGGGTTTGGCGGGGAGCTGTTTTTT. Its protein is CAWSAGFGGELFF. Drawing the rest from reference TRBV30 and TRBJ2-2, the complete variable domain is SQTIHQWPATLVQPVGSPLSLECTVEGTSNPNLYWYRQAAGRGLQLLFYSVGIGQISSEVPQNLSASRPQDRQFILSSKKLLLSDSGFYLCAWSAGFGGELFFGEGSRLTVL.

This clonotype was observed many times. The V gene is TRBV2, the J gene TRBJ2-2, with 10 bases fitting TRBD2. Germline V gene sequence: CDR1 SNHLY, CDR2 FYNNEI. This CDR3 has 16 residues. V was clipped by 1 base and J by 6 bases; unmatched bases: 5. The CDR3 loop reads CASSEVGAGGSGELFF. The CDR3 DNA is TGTGCCAGCAGTGAAGTAGGAGCGGGAGGGTCCGGGGAGCTGTTTTTT.

This clonotype was seen at least ten times. The chain uses TRBV19 and TRBJ1-1, with no clear D. This CDR3 is built from 14 residues. The germline V and J ends were trimmed by 4 bases and 0 bases, with 9 bases remaining between them. Germline V gene data show CDR1 as LNHDA and CDR2 as SQIVND (reference sequence). CDR3 sequence reads: CASSRPGMNTEAFF. The CDR3 DNA is TGTGCCAGTAGTAGACCGGGAATGAACACTGAAGCTTTCTTT. Looking up the rest from reference TRBV19 and TRBJ1-1 gives the full variable domain: DGGITQSPKYLFRKEGQNVTLSCEQNLNHDAMYWYRQDPGQGLRLIYYSQIVNDFQKGDIAEGYSVSREKKESFPLTVTSAQKNPTAFYLCASSRPGMNTEAFFGQGTRLTVV.

This clonotype was found many times. This chain joins TRBV3-1 and TRBJ1-1, with D tentatively TRBD1 (5 bases). V was clipped by 4 bases and J by 8 bases, with 14 bases between them. The CDR3 covers 13 residues. Germline lookup yields CDR1 LGHDT and CDR2 YNNKEL (reference sequence). The CDR3 loop is CASSPRDRREAFF. In DNA, the CDR3 is TGTGCCAGCAGCCCCCGAGACAGAAGGGAAGCTTTCTTT.